The source of this TCR beta chain is a study of control samples from healthy donors and cancer patients. TCRdb's copy holds only in-frame clones and misses some; the assay was immunoSEQ multiplex PCR. The sample shows under 200,000 clones, 93% of them seen only once. The CDR3 is 15 amino acids. Germline CDR1 is LNHDA and CDR2 is SQIVND (reference sequence). Trimming took 6 bases from V and 7 from J, leaving 18 bases between them. The rearrangement uses TRBV19 and TRBJ2-2; D tentatively fits TRBD1 or TRBD2 (5 bases each). The material sequenced was blood. The origin of this receptor is an older woman in good health. In nucleotides, the CDR3 is TGTGCCAGTAGCTTTCCGGGGCTCTCGGGCGGGGAGCTGTTTTTT. This encodes CASSFPGLSGGELFF.